Each of the 30 T cell receptor beta chains below was sequenced from the same sample in a study of CD8 T cells in ankylosing spondylitis. TCRdb re-derived calls from the 5' RACE reads in MiXCR, one entry per CDR3 protein. The sample lists 150,000 to 200,000 distinct CDR3 sequences, roughly 18% occurring once. Sequences were obtained from blood, either unsorted or a sorted T cell fraction (not recorded which). The receptors originated from a male donor with ankylosing spondylitis or in good health (not recorded which).

The table lists this clonotype with many counts. The chain has TRBV5-6 and TRBJ2-1; TRBD2 matches at 8 bases. Losses at the gene ends were 5 bases for V and 8 bases for J; bases not matched to a gene: 15. This CDR3 is built from 16 residues. Germline values: CDR1 SGHDT, CDR2 YYEEEE. CDR3 sequence (DNA): TGTGCCAGCAGTCCTGTTTTGAGCGGGAGTGTCTATGAGCAGTTCTTC. This encodes CASSPVLSGSVYEQFF.

There are many counts of this clonotype. The V and J genes are TRBV29-1 and TRBJ2-3; a weak D match, TRBD2 (6 bases). The CDR3 is 13 residues long. V gave up 5 bases and J gave up 0 bases, with 9 bases separating them. CDR1 SQVTM and CDR2 ANQGSEA come from the germline V gene. CDR3 region: CSVRGYSTDTQYF. In DNA, the CDR3 is TGCAGCGTTCGGGGGTATAGCACAGATACGCAGTATTTT.

The chain has TRBV18 and TRBJ1-4, with 8 nucleotides matching TRBD1. Unmatched junction bases numbered 4, after V lost 0 bases and J lost 7 bases. This CDR3 has 15 residues. The germline V gene encodes CDR1 KGHSH and CDR2 LQKENI. The CDR3 region has the DNA TGTGCCAGCTCACCACCGGGACAGGCAGGTGAAAAACTGTTTTTT. Protein sequence: CASSPPGQAGEKLFF.

This clonotype was counted ten times or more. The chain recombines TRBV29-1 with TRBJ1-2; D remains unclear. Trimming pared 4 bases from V and 7 bases from J, leaving 10 bases between. CDR1 is SQVTM and CDR2 is ANQGSEA in the germline V gene. CDR3 length: 11 residues. This CDR3 reads CSVARKSGYTF. The DNA for the CDR3 is TGCAGCGTTGCTAGGAAGAGTGGCTACACCTTC.

For the CDR3, the DNA is TGTGCCAGCAGCTTAGTCCCCGTCAAAAACATTCAGTACTTC. Translated: CASSLVPVKNIQYF. The V gene is TRBV7-2, the J gene TRBJ2-4; D call uncertain. Germline-derived CDR1 and CDR2 are SGHTA and FQGNSA. The germline V and J ends were trimmed by 1 base and 3 bases, with 7 bases remaining between them. The CDR3 has 14 residues.

This clonotype came up many times. The CDR3 reads CASTGYSTDTQYF. As DNA, the CDR3 is TGTGCCAGCACAGGTTATAGCACAGATACGCAGTATTTT. The chain has TRBV2 and TRBJ2-3, with no clear D. Germline V gives CDR1 SNHLY, CDR2 FYNNEI. This CDR3 has 13 residues. V gave up 7 bases and J gave up 0 bases, with 8 bases separating them.

J is TRBJ2-7 and V is TRBV5-5, with 8 bases matching TRBD1. The CDR3 is made up of 14 amino acids. Losses at the gene ends were 4 bases for V and 2 bases for J; bases not matched to a gene: 5. CDR1 is SGHKS, CDR2 YYEKEE, per germline (reference sequence). CDR3 in amino acids: CASSVGQVTYEQYF. Here the CDR3 DNA reads TGTGCCAGCAGCGTGGGACAGGTTACCTACGAGCAGTACTTC.

V and J are TRBV11-2 and TRBJ1-4, with 9 positions matching TRBD1. V shed 4 bases and J 7 bases; nucleotides not matched to a gene: 7. The CDR3 covers 15 residues. From germline, CDR1 is SGHAT and CDR2 FQNNGV. The CDR3 DNA reads TGTGCCAGCAGCTCCCGGGACAGGGCGACTGAAAAACTGTTTTTT. Its translation: CASSSRDRATEKLFF.

This clonotype was seen at least ten times. The chain combines TRBV24-1 with TRBJ2-1; D unclear. Germline values: CDR1 KGHDR, CDR2 SFDVKD. This CDR3 is built from 15 residues. Trimming took 2 bases from V and 0 from J, leaving 7 bases between them. The chain's CDR3 is CATSDSRRSYNEQFF. The CDR3 nucleotides read TGTGCCACCAGTGATTCCCGCCGCTCCTACAATGAGCAGTTCTTC.

This clonotype came up a few times. The rearrangement joins TRBV11-2 to TRBJ2-5; D ambiguous. Germline CDR1 reads SGHAT; CDR2 reads FQNNGV. Trimming pared 3 bases from V and 4 bases from J, leaving 9 bases between. The CDR3 is made up of 13 amino acids. CDR3 DNA sequence: TGTGCCAGCAGCTTGAGTGTCCGAGAGACCCAGTACTTC. This codes for CASSLSVRETQYF.

This clonotype turned up a few times. The chain uses TRBV7-9 and TRBJ2-5; tentative D call: TRBD2 (6 bases). The germline V gene has CDR1 SEHNR and CDR2 FQNEAQ (reference sequence). V was trimmed by 1 base and J by 1 base, leaving 13 bases between them. The CDR3 runs to 16 residues. The CDR3 DNA is TGTGCCAGCAGCTTAGTGGGGACGGGGGTCCAAGAGACCCAGTACTTC. It encodes CASSLVGTGVQETQYF.

A word on this clonotype: The junction differs from germline at one of its ends, possibly a read error. The CDR3 reads CASSPLGGRPNNEAFF. The CDR3 nucleotides are TGTGCCAGCAGCCCTCTGGGGGGAAGGCCGAACAATGAAGCTTTCTTT. The chain combines TRBV5-1 with TRBJ1-1, with D perhaps matching TRBD1 (5 bases). Germline V gene data show CDR1 as SGHRS and CDR2 as YFSETQ. This CDR3 comprises 16 residues.

Notes on this clonotype: Possible read error: a much larger clone is one base away. The rearrangement joins TRBV27 to TRBJ1-2; 8 nucleotides match TRBD1. Germline V gives CDR1 MNHEY, CDR2 SMNVEV (reference sequence). The CDR3 spans 14 residues. The DNA for the CDR3 is TGTGTCAGCAGCTTGGACAGGGAAGGAGGTGGCTACACCTTC. This encodes CVSSLDREGGGYTF.

CDR3 amino acids: CASSFTVGNAISPLHF. The CDR3 bases are TGTGCCAGCAGTTTCACCGTGGGGAATGCTATTTCACCCCTCCACTTT. This rearrangement joins TRBV6-5 to TRBJ1-6; no firm D call. Trimming removed 4 bases from V and 9 bases from J, with 19 bases in between. From germline, CDR1 is MNHEY and CDR2 SVGAGI. This CDR3 spans 16 amino acids.

The chain combines TRBV27 with TRBJ2-1; D is perhaps TRBD1 or TRBD2 (6 bases each). The length of the CDR3 is 17 residues. The germline V gene has CDR1 MNHEY and CDR2 SMNVEV (reference sequence). The V end lost 7 bases, the J end lost 8 bases, and 27 bases lay between the germline ends. The CDR3 loop reads CASTPIIGGGGRYEQFF. The CDR3 DNA reads TGTGCCAGCACCCCGATTATCGGGGGCGGAGGGAGGTATGAGCAGTTCTTC.

The rearrangement links TRBV28 to TRBJ1-1, with D unresolved. Trimming cost V 6 bases and J 5 bases, with 13 bases left between them. Germline V gene lookup returns CDR1 MDHEN and CDR2 SYDVKM. The length of the CDR3 is 13 residues. For the CDR3, the DNA is TGTGCCAGCAGCCAAGCGCGGAGGACTGAAGCTTTCTTT. Translated: CASSQARRTEAFF. The full variable domain, in which reference TRBV28 and TRBJ1-1 provide the parts outside the CDR3, is DVKVTQSSRYLVKRTGEKVFLECVQDMDHENMFWYRQDPGLGLRLIYFSYDVKMKEKGDIPEGYSVSREKKERFSLILESASTNQTSMYLCASSQARRTEAFFGQGTRLTVV.

This sequence joins TRBV7-7 and TRBJ2-7, with 7 bases fitting TRBD2. Trimming removed 5 bases from V and 2 bases from J; junction bases left unmatched: 3. Germline V CDR1 and CDR2: SSHAT, FNYEAQ (reference sequence). The CDR3 runs to 13 residues. The CDR3 region is CASSPSGAYEQYF. CDR3 in DNA: TGTGCCAGCAGCCCCAGCGGGGCCTACGAGCAGTACTTC.

This clonotype was counted at least ten times. This chain joins TRBV29-1 and TRBJ2-3, with TRBD2 identical over 8 bases. Germline V lookup: CDR1 SQVTM, CDR2 ANQGSEA. The CDR3 covers 14 residues. V lost 4 bases, J lost 0 bases, and 3 bases stayed unmatched. This CDR3 reads CSVGSSGSTDTQYF. DNA of the CDR3: TGCAGCGTTGGTTCTAGCGGGAGCACAGATACGCAGTATTTT.

V gene TRBV20-1 combines with J gene TRBJ2-3, with D perhaps matching TRBD1 (5 bases). Trimming took 5 bases from V and 3 from J, leaving 12 bases between them. The CDR3 runs to 13 residues. The germline V gene encodes CDR1 DFQATT and CDR2 SNEGSKA (reference sequence). In DNA, the CDR3 is TGCAGTGCTCCAAAGGCAGGGACAGATACGCAGTATTTT. It encodes CSAPKAGTDTQYF.

The chain links TRBV14 to TRBJ1-2; no firm D call. CDR1 and CDR2 from the germline V gene are SGHDN and FVKESK. This CDR3 is built from 13 residues. Trimming removed 0 bases from V and 7 bases from J, with 9 bases in between. The CDR3 reads CASSQERSSGYTF. The CDR3 DNA reads TGTGCCAGCAGCCAAGAGAGATCATCTGGCTACACCTTC.

This clonotype appeared a few times. The chain links TRBV6-6 to TRBJ2-5; D gene ambiguous. V was clipped by 4 bases and J by 1 base, with 7 bases between them. There are 13 residues in the CDR3. Germline V lookup: CDR1 MNHNY, CDR2 SVGAGI (reference sequence). As DNA, the CDR3 is TGTGCCAGCAGTTCTCGACTCCAAGAGACCCAGTACTTC. Translated, it gives CASSSRLQETQYF.

This clonotype was recorded at least ten times. The chain carries TRBV5-4 and TRBJ2-3; 8 bases map to TRBD2. CDR1 SGHNT and CDR2 YYREEE come from the germline V gene (reference sequence). This CDR3 is built from 15 residues. The V and J ends lost 3 bases and 6 bases, in that order; junction bases with no gene match: 9. CDR3 sequence reads: CASSSDGGRIDTQYF. CDR3 in DNA: TGTGCCAGCAGCTCTGACGGCGGGAGGATCGATACGCAGTATTTT.

The gene calls are TRBV7-9 and TRBJ2-3, with TRBD2 matching over 9 bases. The germline V gene encodes CDR1 SEHNR and CDR2 FQNEAQ (reference sequence). V gave up 5 bases and J gave up 4 bases; unmatched junction bases: 10. There are 16 residues in the CDR3. The CDR3 region is CASSPLAGRYPDTQYF. The CDR3, as DNA: TGTGCCAGCAGCCCCCTAGCGGGAAGGTATCCAGATACGCAGTATTTT.

This clonotype was recorded at least ten times. The genes are TRBV6-2 or TRBV6-3 and TRBJ2-2; D is unresolved. The CDR3 covers 11 residues. Germline V gives CDR1 MNHEY, CDR2 SVGEGT. V was pared by 4 bases and J by 5 bases, with 2 bases between. The CDR3 here is CASSWTGELFF. In DNA form, the CDR3 reads TGTGCCAGCAGTTGGACCGGGGAGCTGTTTTTT.

This clonotype has a count of ten or more. The chain links TRBV5-1 to TRBJ1-2; D not resolved. The CDR3 spans 13 residues. V lost 4 bases, J lost 2 bases, and 9 bases lay in between. Germline V gene lookup returns CDR1 SGHRS and CDR2 YFSETQ. CDR3 sequence (DNA): TGCGCCAGCAGCCCTGACACAAACTATGGCTACACCTTC. As protein: CASSPDTNYGYTF.

This clonotype appeared many times. The chain combines TRBV18 with TRBJ2-1; 10 bases fit TRBD2. The CDR3 consists of 17 residues. Germline CDR1 and CDR2: KGHSH and LQKENI. The junction had 9 bases not matched to a gene; V was cut back by 3 bases and J by 4 bases. DNA of the CDR3: TGTGCCAGCTCACCCCCCGGACTAGCGGTAGGTTACAATGAGCAGTTCTTC. This codes for CASSPPGLAVGYNEQFF.

This clonotype was seen ten or more times. The rearrangement links TRBV12-3 or TRBV12-4 to TRBJ1-2, with no clear D. This CDR3 is built from 13 residues. V was pared by 6 bases and J by 6 bases, with 14 bases between. The CDR3 DNA follows: TGTGCCAGCAGAGACCTCTGGGTCCATGGCTACACCTTC. This codes for CASRDLWVHGYTF.

This clonotype was seen ten or more times. The V and J genes are TRBV20-1 and TRBJ2-3, with TRBD2 as a possible D gene (6 bases). This CDR3 spans 13 amino acids. Germline assignment: CDR1 DFQATT and CDR2 SNEGSKA (reference sequence). The germline V and J ends were trimmed by 1 base and 3 bases, with 8 bases remaining between them. CDR3 coding DNA: TGCAGTGCTAGAGGAAGCGGGACAGATACGCAGTATTTT. It is translated as CSARGSGTDTQYF.

This clonotype has at least ten counts. The chain couples TRBV7-2 to TRBJ2-3, with a possible D match to TRBD2 (5 bases). CDR1 SGHTA and CDR2 FQGNSA come from the germline V gene. The length of the CDR3 is 12 residues. V gave up 5 bases and J gave up 6 bases, with 9 bases separating them. The CDR3 loop is CASSPQRDTQYF. Here the CDR3 DNA reads TGTGCCAGCAGCCCCCAGCGGGATACGCAGTATTTT.

V and J are TRBV6-2 or TRBV6-3 and TRBJ2-1; D unclear. The CDR3 loop spans 14 amino acids. Looked up from germline, CDR1 is MNHEY and CDR2 is SVGEGT. The germline V and J ends were trimmed by 6 bases and 4 bases, with 13 bases remaining between them. The CDR3 spells CASSPGLTYNEQFF. The DNA for the CDR3 is TGTGCCAGCAGCCCCGGGCTGACTTACAATGAGCAGTTCTTC.